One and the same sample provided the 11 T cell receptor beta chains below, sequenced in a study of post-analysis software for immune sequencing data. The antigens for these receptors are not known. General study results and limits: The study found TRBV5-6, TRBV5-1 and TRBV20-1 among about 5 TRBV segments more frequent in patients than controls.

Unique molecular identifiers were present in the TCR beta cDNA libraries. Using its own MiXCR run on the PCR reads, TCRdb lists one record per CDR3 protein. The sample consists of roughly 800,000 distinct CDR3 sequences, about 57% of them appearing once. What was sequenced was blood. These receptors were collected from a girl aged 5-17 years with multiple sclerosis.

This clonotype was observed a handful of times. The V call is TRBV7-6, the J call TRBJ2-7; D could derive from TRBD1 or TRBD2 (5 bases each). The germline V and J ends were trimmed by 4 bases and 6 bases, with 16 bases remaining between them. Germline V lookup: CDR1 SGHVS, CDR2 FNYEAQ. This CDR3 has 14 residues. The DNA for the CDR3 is TGTGCCAGCAGCTCGGGACCGATAACCTCCGAGCAGTACTTC. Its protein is CASSSGPITSEQYF.

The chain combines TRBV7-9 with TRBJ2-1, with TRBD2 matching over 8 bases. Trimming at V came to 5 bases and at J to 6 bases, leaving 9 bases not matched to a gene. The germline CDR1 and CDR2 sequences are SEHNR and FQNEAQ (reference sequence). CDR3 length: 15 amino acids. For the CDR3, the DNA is TGTGCCAGCAGCCCCCGGGGAGCGGGGGCCAATGAGCAGTTCTTC. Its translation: CASSPRGAGANEQFF.

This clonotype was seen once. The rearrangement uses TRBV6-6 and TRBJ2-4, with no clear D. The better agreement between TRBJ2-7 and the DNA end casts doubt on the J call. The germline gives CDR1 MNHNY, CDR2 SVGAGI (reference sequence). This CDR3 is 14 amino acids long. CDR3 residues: CASSLRPGTYEQYF. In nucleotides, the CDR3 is TGTGCCAGCAGTCTTCGACCTGGGACCTACGAGCAGTACTTC.

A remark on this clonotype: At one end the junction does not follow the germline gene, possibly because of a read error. The CDR3 bases are TGTACCAGCAGTTTAGCGGGACAGTCCTCCTACGAGCAGTACTTC. The encoded protein is CTSSLAGQSSYEQYF. The rearrangement links TRBV12-3 or TRBV12-4 to TRBJ2-7, with D perhaps matching TRBD2 (8 bases). The CDR3 spans 15 residues.

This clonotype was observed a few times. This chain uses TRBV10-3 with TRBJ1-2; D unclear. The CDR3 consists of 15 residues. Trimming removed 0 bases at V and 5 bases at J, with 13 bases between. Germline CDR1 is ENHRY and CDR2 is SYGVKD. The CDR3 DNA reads TGTGCCATCAGTGAGTCGCGGGGAGGTGGGTATGGCTACACCTTC. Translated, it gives CAISESRGGGYGYTF.

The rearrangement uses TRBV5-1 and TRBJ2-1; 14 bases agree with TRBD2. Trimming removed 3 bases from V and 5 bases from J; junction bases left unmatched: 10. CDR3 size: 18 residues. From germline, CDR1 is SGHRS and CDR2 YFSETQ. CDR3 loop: CASSSGLAGALSHNEQFF. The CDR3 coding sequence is TGCGCCAGCAGCTCGGGACTAGCGGGGGCCCTCAGCCACAATGAGCAGTTCTTC.

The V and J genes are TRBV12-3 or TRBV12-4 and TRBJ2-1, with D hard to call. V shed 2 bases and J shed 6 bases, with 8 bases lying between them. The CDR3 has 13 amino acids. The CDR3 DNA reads TGTGCCAGCAGTTTAAGGAAAAGCAATGAGCAGTTCTTC. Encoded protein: CASSLRKSNEQFF.

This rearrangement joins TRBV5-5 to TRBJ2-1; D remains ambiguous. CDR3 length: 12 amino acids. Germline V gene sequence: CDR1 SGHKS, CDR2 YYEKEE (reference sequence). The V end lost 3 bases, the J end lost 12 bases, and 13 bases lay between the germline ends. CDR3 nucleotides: TGTGCCAGCAGCTGGACGGGCCATGGGCAGTTCTTC. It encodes CASSWTGHGQFF. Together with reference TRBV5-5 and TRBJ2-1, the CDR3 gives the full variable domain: DAGVTQSPTHLIKTRGQQVTLRCSPISGHKSVSWYQQVLGQGPQFIFQYYEKEERGRGNFPDRFSARQFPNYSSELNVNALLLGDSALYLCASSWTGHGQFFGPGTRLTVL.

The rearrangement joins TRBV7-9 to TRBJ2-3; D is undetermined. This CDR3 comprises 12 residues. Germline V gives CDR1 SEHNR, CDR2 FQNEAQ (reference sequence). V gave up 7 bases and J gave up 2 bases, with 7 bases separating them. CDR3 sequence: CASNRVTDTQYF. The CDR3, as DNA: TGTGCCAGCAACAGAGTCACAGATACGCAGTATTTT.

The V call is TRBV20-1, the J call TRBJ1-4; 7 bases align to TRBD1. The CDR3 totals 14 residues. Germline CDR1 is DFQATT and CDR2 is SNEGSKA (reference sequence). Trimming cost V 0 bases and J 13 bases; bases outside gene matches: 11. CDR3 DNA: TGCAGTGCTAGAGAAGGGACAGTAAGTTCAGGACTGTTTTTT. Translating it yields CSAREGTVSSGLFF.

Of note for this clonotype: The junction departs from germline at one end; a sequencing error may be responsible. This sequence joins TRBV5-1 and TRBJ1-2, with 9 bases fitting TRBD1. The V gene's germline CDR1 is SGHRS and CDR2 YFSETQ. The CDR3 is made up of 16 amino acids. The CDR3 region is CASTLGDRAPNYGYTF. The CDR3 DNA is TGCGCCAGCACCTTGGGGGACAGGGCCCCTAACTATGGCTACACCTTC.